This T cell receptor (beta chain) is drawn from a study of blood T cell repertoires in COVID-19. On the study more broadly: COVID-19 samples from acute and convalescent phases originated in the United States, Italy and Spain. Nucleic acid was either cDNA or gDNA, and it came from T cells, B-cell-depleted T cells, or PBMCs.

In the original workflow: Reference gene primer amplification in the assay estimated nucleated cell counts. Produced via immunoSEQ multiplex PCR; TCRdb's table is partial and in-frame only. V and J calls and clone size are those listed in that table; D and trimming were worked out from the DNA. The repertoire includes 300,000 to 350,000 clones, approximately 90% of them detected once, and roughly 2.1% sits in the top ten. Sequenced sample: peripheral blood. This TCR was sampled from a man younger than 35 with active or convalescent COVID-19.

The CDR3 spells CSVAFSYNEQFF. The CDR3 coding sequence is TGCAGCGTAGCTTTTTCCTACAATGAGCAGTTCTTC. The chain uses TRBV29-1 and TRBJ2-1; D is undetermined. Germline CDR1 is SQVTM and CDR2 is ANQGSEA. The V end lost 6 bases, the J end lost 1 base, and 7 bases lay between the germline ends. The CDR3 has 12 residues.